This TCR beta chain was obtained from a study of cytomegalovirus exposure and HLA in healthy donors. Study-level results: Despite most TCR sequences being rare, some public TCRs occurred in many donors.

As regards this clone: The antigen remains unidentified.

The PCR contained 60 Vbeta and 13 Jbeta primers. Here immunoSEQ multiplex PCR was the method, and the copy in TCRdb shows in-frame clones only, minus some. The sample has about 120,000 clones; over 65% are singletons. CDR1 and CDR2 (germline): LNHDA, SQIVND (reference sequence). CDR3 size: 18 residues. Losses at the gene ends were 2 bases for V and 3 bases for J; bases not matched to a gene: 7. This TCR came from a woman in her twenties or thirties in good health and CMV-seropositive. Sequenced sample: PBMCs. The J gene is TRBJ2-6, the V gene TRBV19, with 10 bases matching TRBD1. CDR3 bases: TGTGCCAGTAGTATACATAGGACAGGGGGTCGTGGGGCCAACGTCCTGACTTTC. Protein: CASSIHRTGGRGANVLTF.